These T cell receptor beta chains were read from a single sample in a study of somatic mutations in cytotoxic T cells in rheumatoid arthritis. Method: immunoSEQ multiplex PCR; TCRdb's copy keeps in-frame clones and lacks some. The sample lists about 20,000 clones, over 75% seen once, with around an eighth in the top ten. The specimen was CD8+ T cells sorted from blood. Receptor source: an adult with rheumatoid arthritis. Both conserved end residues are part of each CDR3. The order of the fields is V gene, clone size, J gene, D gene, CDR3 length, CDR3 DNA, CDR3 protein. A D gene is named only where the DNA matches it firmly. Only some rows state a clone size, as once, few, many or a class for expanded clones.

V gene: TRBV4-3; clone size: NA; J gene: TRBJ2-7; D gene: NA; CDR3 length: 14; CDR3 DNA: TGCGCCAGCAGCCAAGGTGGAGAAGACTACGAGCAGTACTTC; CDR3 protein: CASSQGGEDYEQYF
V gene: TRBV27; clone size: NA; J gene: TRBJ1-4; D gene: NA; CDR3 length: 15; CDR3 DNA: TGTGCCAGCAGTTTGGTTGGGAGCTCCAATGAAAAACTGTTTTTT; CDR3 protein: CASSLVGSSNEKLFF
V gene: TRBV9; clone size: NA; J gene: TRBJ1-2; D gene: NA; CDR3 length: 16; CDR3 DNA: TGTGCCAGCAGCGACAACCGGGACGGCCCTAACTATGGCTACACCTTC; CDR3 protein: CASSDNRDGPNYGYTF
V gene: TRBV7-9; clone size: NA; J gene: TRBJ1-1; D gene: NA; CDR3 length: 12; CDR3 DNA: TGTGCCAGCAGCCCCAGGGGAGATGAAGCTTTCTTT; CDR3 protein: CASSPRGDEAFF
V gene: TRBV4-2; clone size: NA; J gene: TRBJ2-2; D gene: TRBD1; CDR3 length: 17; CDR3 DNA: TGTGCCAGCAGCCGGGGAACAGGGGGATCGAACACCGGGGAGCTGTTTTTT; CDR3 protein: CASSRGTGGSNTGELFF
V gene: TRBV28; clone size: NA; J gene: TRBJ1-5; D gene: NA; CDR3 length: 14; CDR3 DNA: TGTGCCAGCAGTTTAAGGCAGGGGAGTCAGCCCCAGCATTTT; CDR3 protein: CASSLRQGSQPQHF
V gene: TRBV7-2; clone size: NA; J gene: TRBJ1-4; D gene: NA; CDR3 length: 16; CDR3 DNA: TGTGCCAGCAGCTACGACACGGAAGGAACTAATGAAAAACTGTTTTTT; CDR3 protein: CASSYDTEGTNEKLFF
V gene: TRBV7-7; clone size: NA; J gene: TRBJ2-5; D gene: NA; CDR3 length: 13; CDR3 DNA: TGTGCTAGCAGCTTCCGCCTTGAAGAGACCCAGTACTTC; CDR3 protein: CASSFRLEETQYF
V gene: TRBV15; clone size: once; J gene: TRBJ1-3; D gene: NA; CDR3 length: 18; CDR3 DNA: TGTGCCACCAGCAGATGGCCCCTTAGTGTAGCCAGAGGGGACACCATATATTTT; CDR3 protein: CATSRWPLSVARGDTIYF
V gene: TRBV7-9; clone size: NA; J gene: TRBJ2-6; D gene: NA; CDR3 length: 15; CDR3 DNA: TGTGCCAGCAGCTCCCCCACCTCTGGGGCCAACGTCCTGACTTTC; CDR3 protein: CASSSPTSGANVLTF
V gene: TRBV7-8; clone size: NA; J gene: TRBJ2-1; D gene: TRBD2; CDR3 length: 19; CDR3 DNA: TGTGCCAGCAGGTCGCGCCGGACTAGCGGGATTCACTCCTACAATGAGCAGTTCTTC; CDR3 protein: CASRSRRTSGIHSYNEQFF
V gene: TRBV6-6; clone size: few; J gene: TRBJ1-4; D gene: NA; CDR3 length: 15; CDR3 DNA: TGTGCCAGCAGTTACTCGAGGGGGACTAATGAAAAACTGTTTTTT; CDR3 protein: CASSYSRGTNEKLFF
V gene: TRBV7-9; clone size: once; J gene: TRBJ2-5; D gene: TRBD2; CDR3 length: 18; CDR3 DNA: TGTGCCAGCAGCTTAACATCGCGGGAGTTTCTTCTTGGCGAGACCCAGTACTTC; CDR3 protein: CASSLTSREFLLGETQYF
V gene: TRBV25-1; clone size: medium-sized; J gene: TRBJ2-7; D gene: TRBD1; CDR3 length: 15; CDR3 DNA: TGTGCCAGTGCCCGGGACAGAGATAATACCTACGAGCAGTACTTC; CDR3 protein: CASARDRDNTYEQYF
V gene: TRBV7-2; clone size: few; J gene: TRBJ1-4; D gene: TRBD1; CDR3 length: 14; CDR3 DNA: TGTGCCAGCAGCTTGACAGGGGGGGACGAAAAACTGTTTTTT; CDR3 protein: CASSLTGGDEKLFF
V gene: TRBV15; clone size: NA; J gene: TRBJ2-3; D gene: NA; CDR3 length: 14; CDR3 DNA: TGTGCCACCAGCAGAGATTCCCCAACAGATACGCAGTATTTT; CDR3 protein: CATSRDSPTDTQYF
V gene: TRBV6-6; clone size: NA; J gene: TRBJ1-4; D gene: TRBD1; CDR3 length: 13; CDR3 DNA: TGTGCCAGCAGTTATCAGGGGGCAGAAAAACTGTTTTTT; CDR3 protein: CASSYQGAEKLFF
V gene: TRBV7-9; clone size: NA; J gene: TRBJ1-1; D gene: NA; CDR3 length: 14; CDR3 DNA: TGTGCCAGCAGCTTAGGGGGGCGGCTCACTGAAGCTTTCTTT; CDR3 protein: CASSLGGRLTEAFF
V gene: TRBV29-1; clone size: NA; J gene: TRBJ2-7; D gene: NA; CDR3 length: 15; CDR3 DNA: TGCAGCGCCCGACTAAGGGACCCCCGGGGCTACGAGCAGTACTTC; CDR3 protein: CSARLRDPRGYEQYF
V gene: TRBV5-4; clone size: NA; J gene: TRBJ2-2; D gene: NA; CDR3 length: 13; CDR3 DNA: TGTGCCAGCAGCTTGGGTTCGCCCGGGGAGCTGTTTTTT; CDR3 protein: CASSLGSPGELFF
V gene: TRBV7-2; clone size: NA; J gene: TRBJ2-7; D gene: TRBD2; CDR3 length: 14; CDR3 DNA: TGTGCCAGCACCTTGACGGGAGGGTTAGAAGAGCAGTACTTC; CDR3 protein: CASTLTGGLEEQYF
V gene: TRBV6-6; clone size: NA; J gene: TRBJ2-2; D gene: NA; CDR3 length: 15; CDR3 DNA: TGTGCCAGTACAGGACAGTTCATGAACACCGGGGAGCTGTTTTTT; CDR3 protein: CASTGQFMNTGELFF
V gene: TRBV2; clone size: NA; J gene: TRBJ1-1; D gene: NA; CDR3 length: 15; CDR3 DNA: TGTGCCAGCATCCTTACGAGGGGCCTGAACACTGAAGCTTTCTTT; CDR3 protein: CASILTRGLNTEAFF
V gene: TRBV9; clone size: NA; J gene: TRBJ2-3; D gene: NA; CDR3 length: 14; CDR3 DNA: TGTGCCAGCAGCCAGTGGGGAGGCACAGATACGCAGTATTTT; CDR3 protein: CASSQWGGTDTQYF
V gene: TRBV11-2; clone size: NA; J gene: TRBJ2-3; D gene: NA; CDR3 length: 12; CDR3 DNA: TGTGCCAGCAGCTTAGAAGGAGATACGCAGTATTTT; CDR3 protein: CASSLEGDTQYF
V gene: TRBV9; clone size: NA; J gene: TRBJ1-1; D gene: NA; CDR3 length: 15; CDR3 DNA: TGTGCCAGCAGCGCAGATTTGGGGCCGAATAAGGATGCTTTCTTT; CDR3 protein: CASSADLGPNKDAFF